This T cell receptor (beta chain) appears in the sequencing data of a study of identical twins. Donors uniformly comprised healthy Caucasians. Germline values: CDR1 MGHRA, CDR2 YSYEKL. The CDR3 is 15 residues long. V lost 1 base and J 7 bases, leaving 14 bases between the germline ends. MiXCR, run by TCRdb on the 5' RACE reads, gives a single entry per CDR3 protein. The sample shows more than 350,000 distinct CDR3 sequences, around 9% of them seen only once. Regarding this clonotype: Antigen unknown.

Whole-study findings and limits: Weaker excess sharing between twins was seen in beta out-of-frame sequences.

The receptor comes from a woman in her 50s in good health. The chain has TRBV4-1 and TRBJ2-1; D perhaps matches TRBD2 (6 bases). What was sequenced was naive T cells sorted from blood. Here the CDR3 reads CASSQGPAGENEQFF. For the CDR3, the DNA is TGCGCCAGCAGCCAAGGCCCAGCGGGCGAGAATGAGCAGTTCTTC.